This T cell receptor beta chain emerged from a study of blood T cell repertoires in COVID-19. As for the study in general: The cDNA or gDNA used as material had been derived from T cells, B-cell-depleted T cells, or PBMCs.

The CDR3 covers 11 residues. V was trimmed by 8 bases and J by 8 bases, leaving 12 bases between them. The V gene's germline CDR1 is ENHRY and CDR2 SYGVKD. Profiling relied on immunoSEQ multiplex PCR, and the TCRdb table lists in-frame clones only, not all of them. The sample includes roughly 76,000 clones, roughly 91% of them seen just once. Which cohort a participant joined came from the clinical history participants gave. The TCR was taken from a woman between 50 and 59 years old with acute COVID-19. The V call is TRBV10-3, the J call TRBJ1-2; unclear D gene. Input material: PBMCs or T cells enriched from blood (not recorded which). The DNA for the CDR3 is TGTGCCATCCCCTCCCGGCGGGGCTACACCTTC. As protein: CAIPSRRGYTF.